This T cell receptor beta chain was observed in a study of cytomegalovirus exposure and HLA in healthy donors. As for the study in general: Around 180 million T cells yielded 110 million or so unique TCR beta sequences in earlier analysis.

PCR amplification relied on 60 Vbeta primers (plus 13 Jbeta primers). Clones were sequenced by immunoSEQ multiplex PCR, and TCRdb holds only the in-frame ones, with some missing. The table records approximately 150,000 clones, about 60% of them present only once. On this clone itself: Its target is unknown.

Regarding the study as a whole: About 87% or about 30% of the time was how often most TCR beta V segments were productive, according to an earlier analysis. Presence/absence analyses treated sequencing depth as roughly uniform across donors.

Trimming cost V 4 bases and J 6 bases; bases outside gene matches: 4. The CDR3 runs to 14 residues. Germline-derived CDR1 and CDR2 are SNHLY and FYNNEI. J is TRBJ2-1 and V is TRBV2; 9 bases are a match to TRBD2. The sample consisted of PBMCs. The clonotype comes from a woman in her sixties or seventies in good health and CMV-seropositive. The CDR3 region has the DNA TGTGCCAGCAGTGGGCGGGAGGGCTTCAATGAGCAGTTCTTC. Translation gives CASSGREGFNEQFF.